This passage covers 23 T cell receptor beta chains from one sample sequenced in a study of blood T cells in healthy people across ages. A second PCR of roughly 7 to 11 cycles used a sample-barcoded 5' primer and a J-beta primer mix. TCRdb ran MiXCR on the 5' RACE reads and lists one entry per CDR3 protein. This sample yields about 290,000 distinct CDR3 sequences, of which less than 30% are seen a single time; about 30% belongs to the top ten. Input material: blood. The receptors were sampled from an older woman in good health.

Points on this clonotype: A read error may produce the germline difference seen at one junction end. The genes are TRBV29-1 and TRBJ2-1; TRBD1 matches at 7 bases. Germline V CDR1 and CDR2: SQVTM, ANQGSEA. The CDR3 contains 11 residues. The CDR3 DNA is TGCAGCGGCAAGGGGGCAAATGGGCAGTTCTTC. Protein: CSGKGANGQFF.

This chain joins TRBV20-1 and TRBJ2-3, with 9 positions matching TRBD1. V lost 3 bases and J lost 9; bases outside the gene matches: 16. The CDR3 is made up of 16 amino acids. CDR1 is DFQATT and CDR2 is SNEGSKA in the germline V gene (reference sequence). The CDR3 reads CSASVPGQGARETQYF. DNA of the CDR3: TGCAGTGCTAGTGTTCCGGGACAGGGTGCAAGGGAAACGCAGTATTTT.

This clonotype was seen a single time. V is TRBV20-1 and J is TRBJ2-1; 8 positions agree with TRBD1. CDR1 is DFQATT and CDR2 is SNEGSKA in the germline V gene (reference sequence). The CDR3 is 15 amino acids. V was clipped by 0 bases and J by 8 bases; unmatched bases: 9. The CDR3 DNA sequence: TGCAGTGCTAGAGATCAGGGGGCCTACACGGATGAGCAGTTCTTC. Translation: CSARDQGAYTDEQFF.

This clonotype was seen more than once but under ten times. CDR3 sequence reads: CASRSQPQGALHTQYF. The CDR3 nucleotides read TGTGCCAGCAGAAGTCAGCCCCAGGGAGCACTTCATACGCAGTATTTT. The rearrangement uses TRBV27 and TRBJ2-3; either TRBD1 or TRBD2 may supply D (5 bases each). Per germline, CDR1 MNHEY and CDR2 SMNVEV (reference sequence). Trimming stripped 6 bases from V and 7 bases from J, with 23 bases between. The CDR3 runs to 16 residues.

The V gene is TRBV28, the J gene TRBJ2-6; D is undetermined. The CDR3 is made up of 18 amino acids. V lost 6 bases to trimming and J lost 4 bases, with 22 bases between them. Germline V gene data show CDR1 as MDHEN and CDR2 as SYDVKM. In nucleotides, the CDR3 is TGTGCCAGCAGCCGCCCGATCCCGACCGTTGTAGGGGCCAACGTCCTGACTTTC. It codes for CASSRPIPTVVGANVLTF.

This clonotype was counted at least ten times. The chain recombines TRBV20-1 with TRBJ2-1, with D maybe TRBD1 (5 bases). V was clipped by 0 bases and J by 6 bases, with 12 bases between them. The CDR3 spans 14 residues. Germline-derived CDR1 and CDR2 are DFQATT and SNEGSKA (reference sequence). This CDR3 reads CSARDPTGPNEQFF. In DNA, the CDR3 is TGCAGTGCTAGAGATCCCACAGGACCCAATGAGCAGTTCTTC.

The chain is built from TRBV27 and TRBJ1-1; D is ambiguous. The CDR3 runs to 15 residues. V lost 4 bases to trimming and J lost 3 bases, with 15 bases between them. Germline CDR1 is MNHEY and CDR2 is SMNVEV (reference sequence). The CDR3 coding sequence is TGTGCCAGCAGTTCAAGCACAGCGATTTACACTGAAGCTTTCTTT. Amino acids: CASSSSTAIYTEAFF.

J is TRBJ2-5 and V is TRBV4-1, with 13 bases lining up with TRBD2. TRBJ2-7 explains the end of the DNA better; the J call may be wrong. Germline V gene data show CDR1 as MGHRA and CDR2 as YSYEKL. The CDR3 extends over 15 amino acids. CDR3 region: CASSQPGLAGDEQYF. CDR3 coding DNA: TGCGCCAGCAGCCAACCAGGACTAGCGGGAGACGAGCAGTACTTC.

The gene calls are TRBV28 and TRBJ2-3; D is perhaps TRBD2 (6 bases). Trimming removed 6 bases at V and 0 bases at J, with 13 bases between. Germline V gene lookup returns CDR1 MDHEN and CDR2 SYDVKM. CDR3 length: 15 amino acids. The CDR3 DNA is TGTGCCAGCAGGTGGAGGGCCTCTAGCACAGATACGCAGTATTTT. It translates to CASRWRASSTDTQYF.

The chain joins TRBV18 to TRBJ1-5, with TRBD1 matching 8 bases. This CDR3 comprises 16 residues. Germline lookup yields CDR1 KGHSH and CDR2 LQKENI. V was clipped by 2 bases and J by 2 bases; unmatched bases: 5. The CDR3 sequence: CASSPVTGAGNQPQHF. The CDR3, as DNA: TGTGCCAGCTCACCAGTGACAGGGGCGGGCAATCAGCCCCAGCATTTT.

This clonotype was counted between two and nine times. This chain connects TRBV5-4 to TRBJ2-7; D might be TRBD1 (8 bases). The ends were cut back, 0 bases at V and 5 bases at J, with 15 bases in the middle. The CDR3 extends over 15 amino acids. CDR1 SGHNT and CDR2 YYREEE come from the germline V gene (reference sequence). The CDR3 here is CASSLETGEGHEQYF. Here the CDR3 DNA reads TGTGCCAGCAGCTTGGAGACAGGGGAGGGCCACGAGCAGTACTTC.

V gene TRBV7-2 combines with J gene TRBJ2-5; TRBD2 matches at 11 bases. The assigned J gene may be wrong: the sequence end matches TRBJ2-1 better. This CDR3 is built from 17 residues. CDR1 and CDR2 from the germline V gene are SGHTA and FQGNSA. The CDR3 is CASSLGGGGLAGNEQFF. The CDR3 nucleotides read TGTGCCAGCAGCTTAGGTGGAGGTGGACTAGCGGGCAATGAGCAGTTCTTC.

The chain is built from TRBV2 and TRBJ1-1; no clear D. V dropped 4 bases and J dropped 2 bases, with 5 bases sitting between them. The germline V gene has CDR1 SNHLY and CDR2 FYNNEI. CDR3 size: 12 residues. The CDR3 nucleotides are TGTGCCAGCAGTGTTTTAAACACTGAAGCTTTCTTT. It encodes CASSVLNTEAFF.

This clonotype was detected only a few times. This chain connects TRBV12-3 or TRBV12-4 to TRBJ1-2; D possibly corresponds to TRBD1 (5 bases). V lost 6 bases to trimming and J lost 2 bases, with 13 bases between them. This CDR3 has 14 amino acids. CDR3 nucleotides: TGTGCCAGCAGCGCCGGGGGGGAAAACTATGGCTACACCTTC. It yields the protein CASSAGGENYGYTF.

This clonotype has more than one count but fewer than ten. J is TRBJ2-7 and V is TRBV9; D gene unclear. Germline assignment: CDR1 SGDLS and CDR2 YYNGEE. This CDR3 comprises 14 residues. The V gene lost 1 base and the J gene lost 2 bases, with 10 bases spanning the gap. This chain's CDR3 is CASSVTDQPYEQYF. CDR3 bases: TGTGCCAGCAGCGTAACAGACCAACCCTACGAGCAGTACTTC.

This CDR3 reads CASGYNDRTYEQYF. CDR3 in DNA: TGTGCCAGCGGCTACAACGACAGGACCTACGAGCAGTACTTC. V usage is TRBV3-1 and J usage is TRBJ2-7; TRBD1 is a possible D gene (6 bases). The CDR3 has 14 amino acids. CDR1 and CDR2 from the germline V gene are LGHDT and YNNKEL (reference sequence). The V end lost 8 bases, the J end lost 2 bases, and 16 bases lay between the germline ends.

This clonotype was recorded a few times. The CDR3 protein is CASNSPPGLGGEQFF. CDR3 coding DNA: TGTGCCAGCAACTCCCCACCGGGACTAGGAGGTGAGCAGTTCTTC. The chain employs TRBV12-3 or TRBV12-4 and TRBJ2-5; 8 positions agree with TRBD2. The DNA end favors TRBJ2-1, so the J call may be wrong. CDR3 length equals 15 residues.

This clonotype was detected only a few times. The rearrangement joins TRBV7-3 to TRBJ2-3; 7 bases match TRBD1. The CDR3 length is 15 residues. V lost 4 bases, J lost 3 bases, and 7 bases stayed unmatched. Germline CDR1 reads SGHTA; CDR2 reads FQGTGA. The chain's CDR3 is CASSSQGTATDTQYF. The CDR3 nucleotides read TGTGCCAGCAGCTCCCAAGGGACAGCGACAGATACGCAGTATTTT.

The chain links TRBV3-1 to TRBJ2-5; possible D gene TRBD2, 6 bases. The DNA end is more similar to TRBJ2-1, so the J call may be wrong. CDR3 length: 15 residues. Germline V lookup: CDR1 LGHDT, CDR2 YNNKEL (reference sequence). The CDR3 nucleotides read TGTGCCAGCAGGGCGAAAGCTCGGGAGTTAAATGAGCAGTTCTTC. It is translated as CASRAKARELNEQFF.

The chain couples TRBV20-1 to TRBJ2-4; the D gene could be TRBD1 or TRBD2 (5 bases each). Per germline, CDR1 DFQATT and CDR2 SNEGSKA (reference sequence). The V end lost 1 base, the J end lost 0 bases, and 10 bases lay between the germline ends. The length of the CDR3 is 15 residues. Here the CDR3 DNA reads TGCAGTGCTAGAGTCACCGGGACAGCCAAAAACATTCAGTACTTC. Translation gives CSARVTGTAKNIQYF.

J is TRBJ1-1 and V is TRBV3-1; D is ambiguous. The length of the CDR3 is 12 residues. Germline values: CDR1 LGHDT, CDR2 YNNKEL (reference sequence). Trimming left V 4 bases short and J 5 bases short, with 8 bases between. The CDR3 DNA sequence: TGTGCCAGCAGCCGGGTCAAGACTGAAGCTTTCTTT. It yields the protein CASSRVKTEAFF.

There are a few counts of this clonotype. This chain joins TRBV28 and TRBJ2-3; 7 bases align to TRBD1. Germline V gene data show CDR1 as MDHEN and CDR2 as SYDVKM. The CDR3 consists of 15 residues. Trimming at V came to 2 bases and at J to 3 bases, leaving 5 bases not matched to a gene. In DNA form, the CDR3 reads TGTGCCAGCAGTTTACGAGGGGGCGTAACAGATACGCAGTATTTT. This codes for CASSLRGGVTDTQYF. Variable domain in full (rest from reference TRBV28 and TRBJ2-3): DVKVTQSSRYLVKRTGEKVFLECVQDMDHENMFWYRQDPGLGLRLIYFSYDVKMKEKGDIPEGYSVSREKKERFSLILESASTNQTSMYLCASSLRGGVTDTQYFGPGTRLTVL.

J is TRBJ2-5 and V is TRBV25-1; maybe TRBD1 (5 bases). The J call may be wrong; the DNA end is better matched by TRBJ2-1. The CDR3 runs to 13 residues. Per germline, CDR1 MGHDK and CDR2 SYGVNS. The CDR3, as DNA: TGTGCCAGCAGGCAGGGTAACTACAATGAGCAGTTCTTC. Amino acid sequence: CASRQGNYNEQFF.